Here is one T cell receptor beta chain with its context. Antigen unknown. The CDR3 contains 13 residues. Germline assignment: CDR1 SGHTA and CDR2 FQGTGA. Trimming took off 2 bases at V and 8 bases at J, with 12 bases between the two ends. The PCR ran on 60 Vbeta and 13 Jbeta primers. Clones were read by immunoSEQ multiplex PCR, and TCRdb kept only the in-frame ones, dropping some. The data show approximately 140,000 clones, 80% to 85% seen once. This sample was taken from a study of cytomegalovirus exposure and HLA in healthy donors. Study outcomes and limitations: The classifier reportedly diagnosed cytomegalovirus status with high specificity and sensitivity.

Sequences were obtained from PBMCs. The TCR comes from a young man in good health and CMV-seronegative. The J gene is TRBJ1-2, the V gene TRBV7-3, with D possibly matching TRBD1 (6 bases). The CDR3, as DNA: TGTGCCAGCAGCTTAGAAGCAGGGGTCGGCTACACCTTC. Translated, it gives CASSLEAGVGYTF. The whole variable domain, remainder taken from reference TRBV7-3 and TRBJ1-2, is GAGVSQTPSNKVTEKGKYVELRCDPISGHTALYWYRQSLGQGPEFLIYFQGTGAADDSGLPNDRFFAVRPEGSVSTLKIQRTERGDSAVYLCASSLEAGVGYTFGSGTRLTVV.